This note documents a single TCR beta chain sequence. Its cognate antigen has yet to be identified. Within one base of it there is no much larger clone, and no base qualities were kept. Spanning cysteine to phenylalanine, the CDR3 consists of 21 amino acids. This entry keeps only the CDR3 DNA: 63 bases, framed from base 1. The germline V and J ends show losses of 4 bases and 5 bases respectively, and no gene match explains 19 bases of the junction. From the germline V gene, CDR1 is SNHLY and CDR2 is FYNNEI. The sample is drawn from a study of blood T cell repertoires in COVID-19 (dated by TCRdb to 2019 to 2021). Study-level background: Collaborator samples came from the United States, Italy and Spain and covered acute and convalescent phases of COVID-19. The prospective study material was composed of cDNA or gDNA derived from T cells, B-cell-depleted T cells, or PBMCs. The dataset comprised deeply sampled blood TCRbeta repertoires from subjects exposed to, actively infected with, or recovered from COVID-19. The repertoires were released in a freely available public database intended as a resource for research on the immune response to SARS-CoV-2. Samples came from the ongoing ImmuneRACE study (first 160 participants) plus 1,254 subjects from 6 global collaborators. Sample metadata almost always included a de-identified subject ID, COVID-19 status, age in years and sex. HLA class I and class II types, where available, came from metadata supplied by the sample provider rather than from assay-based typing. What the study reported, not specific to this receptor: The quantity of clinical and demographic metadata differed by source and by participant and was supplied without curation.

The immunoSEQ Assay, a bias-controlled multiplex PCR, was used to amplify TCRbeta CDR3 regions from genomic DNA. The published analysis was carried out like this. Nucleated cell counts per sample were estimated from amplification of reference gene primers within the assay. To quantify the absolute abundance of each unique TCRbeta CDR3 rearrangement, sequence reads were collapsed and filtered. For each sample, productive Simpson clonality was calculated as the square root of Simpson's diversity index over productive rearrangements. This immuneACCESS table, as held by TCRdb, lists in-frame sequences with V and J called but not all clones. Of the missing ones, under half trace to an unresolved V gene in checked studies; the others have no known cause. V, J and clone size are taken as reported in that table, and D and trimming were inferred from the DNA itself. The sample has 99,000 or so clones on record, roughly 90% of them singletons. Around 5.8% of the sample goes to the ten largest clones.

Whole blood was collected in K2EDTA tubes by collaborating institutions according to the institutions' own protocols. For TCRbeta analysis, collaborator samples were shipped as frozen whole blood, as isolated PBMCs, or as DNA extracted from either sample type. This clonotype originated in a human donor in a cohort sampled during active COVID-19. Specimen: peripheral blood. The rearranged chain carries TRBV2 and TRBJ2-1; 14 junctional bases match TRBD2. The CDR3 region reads CASSGSAGGTSGSKGDNEQFF. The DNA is TGTGCCAGCAGTGGAAGCGCGGGGGGGACTAGCGGGAGTAAGGGCGACAATGAGCAGTTCTTC.